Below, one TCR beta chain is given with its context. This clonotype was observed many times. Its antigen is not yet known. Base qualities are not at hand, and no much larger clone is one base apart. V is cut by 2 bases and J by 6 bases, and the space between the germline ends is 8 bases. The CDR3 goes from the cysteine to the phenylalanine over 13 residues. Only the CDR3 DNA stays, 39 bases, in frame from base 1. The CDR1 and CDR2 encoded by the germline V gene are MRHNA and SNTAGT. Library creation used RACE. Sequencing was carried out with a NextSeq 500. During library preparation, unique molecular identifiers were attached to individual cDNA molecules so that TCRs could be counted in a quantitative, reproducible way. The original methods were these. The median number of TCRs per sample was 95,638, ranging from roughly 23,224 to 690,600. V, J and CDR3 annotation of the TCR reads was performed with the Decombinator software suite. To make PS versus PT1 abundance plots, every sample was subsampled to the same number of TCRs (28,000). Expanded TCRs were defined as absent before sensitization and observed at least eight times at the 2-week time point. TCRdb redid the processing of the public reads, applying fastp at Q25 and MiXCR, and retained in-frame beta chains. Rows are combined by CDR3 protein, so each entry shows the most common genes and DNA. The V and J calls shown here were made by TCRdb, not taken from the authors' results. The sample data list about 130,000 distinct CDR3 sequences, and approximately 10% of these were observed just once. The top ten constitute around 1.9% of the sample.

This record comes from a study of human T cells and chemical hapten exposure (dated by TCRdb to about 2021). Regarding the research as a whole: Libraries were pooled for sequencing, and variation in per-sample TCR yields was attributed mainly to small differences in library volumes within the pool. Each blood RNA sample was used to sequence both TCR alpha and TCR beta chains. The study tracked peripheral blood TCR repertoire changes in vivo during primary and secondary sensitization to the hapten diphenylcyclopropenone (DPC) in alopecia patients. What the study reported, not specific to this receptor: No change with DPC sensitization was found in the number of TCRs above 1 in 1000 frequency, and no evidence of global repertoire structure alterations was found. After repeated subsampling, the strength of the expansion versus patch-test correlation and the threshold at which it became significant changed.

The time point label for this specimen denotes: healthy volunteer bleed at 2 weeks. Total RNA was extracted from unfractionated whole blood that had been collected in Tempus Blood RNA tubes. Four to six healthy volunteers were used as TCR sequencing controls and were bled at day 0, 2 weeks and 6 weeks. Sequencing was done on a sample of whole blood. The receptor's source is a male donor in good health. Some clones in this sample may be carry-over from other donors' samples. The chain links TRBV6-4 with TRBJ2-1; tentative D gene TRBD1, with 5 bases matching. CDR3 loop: CASSDRTSNEQFF. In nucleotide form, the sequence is TGTGCCAGCAGTGACAGGACAAGCAATGAGCAGTTCTTC.